Below are 4 T cell receptor beta chains sequenced from a single sample in a study of T cells in tuberculosis. Thawed, overnight-rested PBMC were stained with GMM-loaded CD1B tetramer, viability dye and anti-CD3, then sorted. C32 glucose monomycolate from Rhodococcus equi was loaded onto the CD1B tetramers. TCRdb keeps only in-frame clones here, not all; method: immunoSEQ multiplex PCR. In the table there are about 59,000 clones, 65% to 90% of which are singletons. Source material: CD1b-GMM tetramer-negative cells sorted from PBMCs. The receptors stem from an adult woman with latent tuberculosis.

The J gene is TRBJ2-2, the V gene TRBV7-8, with 11 nucleotides matching TRBD2. The V gene's germline CDR1 is SGHVS and CDR2 FQNEAQ. The CDR3 sequence is 18 residues long. With 2 bases clipped from V and 6 bases from J, the junction kept 11 bases outside the gene matches. The CDR3 here is CASSLPKTSGRFAGELFF. In nucleotides, the CDR3 is TGTGCCAGCAGCTTACCTAAAACTAGCGGGAGATTCGCCGGGGAGCTGTTTTTT.

Details on this clone: This same CDR3 is encoded by further DNA sequences in the sample. The V gene is TRBV5-1, the J gene TRBJ2-5, with TRBD2 identical over 12 bases. This CDR3 contains 16 residues. V lost 4 bases and J lost 2; bases outside the gene matches: 6. Germline V CDR1 and CDR2: SGHRS, YFSETQ. The chain's CDR3 is CASSPPGLAGQETQYF. In DNA form, the CDR3 reads TGCGCCAGCAGCCCCCCGGGACTAGCGGGTCAAGAGACCCAGTACTTC.

The rearrangement links TRBV12-5 to TRBJ2-2; D is unresolved. The CDR3 covers 15 residues. V dropped 1 base and J dropped 10 bases, with 16 bases sitting between them. CDR1 LGHNT and CDR2 FRNRAP come from the germline V gene. CDR3 bases: TGTGCTAGTGGTTTGGGGGTTAGCCCCGGCGAGGAGCTGTTTTTT. Protein sequence: CASGLGVSPGEELFF.

The rearrangement uses TRBV5-1 and TRBJ2-1; 8 positions match TRBD1. CDR3 length equals 15 residues. The V and J ends lost 2 bases and 8 bases, in that order; junction bases with no gene match: 9. Germline V gene data show CDR1 as SGHRS and CDR2 as YFSETQ. The CDR3 nucleotides are TGCGCCAGCAGCTTAGGACAGGGTATCATCGATGAGCAGTTCTTC. As protein: CASSLGQGIIDEQFF.